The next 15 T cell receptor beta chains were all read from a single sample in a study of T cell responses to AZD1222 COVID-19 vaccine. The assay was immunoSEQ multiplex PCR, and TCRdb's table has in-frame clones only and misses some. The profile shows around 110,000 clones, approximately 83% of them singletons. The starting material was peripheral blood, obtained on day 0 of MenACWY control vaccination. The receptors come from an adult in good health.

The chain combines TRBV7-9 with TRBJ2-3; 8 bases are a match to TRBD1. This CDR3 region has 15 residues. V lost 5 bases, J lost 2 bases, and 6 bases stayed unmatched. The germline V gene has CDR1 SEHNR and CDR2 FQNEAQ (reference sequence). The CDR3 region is CASSRPTGDTDTQYF. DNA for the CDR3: TGTGCCAGCAGCCGACCGACAGGGGACACAGATACGCAGTATTTT.

The CDR3 is CASSLPGNTIYF. The CDR3 DNA reads as TGTGCCAGCAGTTTACCTGGAAACACCATATATTTT. The rearrangement joins TRBV12-3 or TRBV12-4 to TRBJ1-3; D gene ambiguous. Deletions cut 2 bases from V and 2 bases from J, with 1 base between. The CDR3 sequence is 12 residues long.

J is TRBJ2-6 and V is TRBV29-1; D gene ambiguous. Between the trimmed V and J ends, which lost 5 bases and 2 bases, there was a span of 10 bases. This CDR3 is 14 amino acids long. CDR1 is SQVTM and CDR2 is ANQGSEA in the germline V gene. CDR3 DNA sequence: TGCAGCGTTCTGACATCTACTGGGGCCAACGTCCTGACTTTC. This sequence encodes CSVLTSTGANVLTF. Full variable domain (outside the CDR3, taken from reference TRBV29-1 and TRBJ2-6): SAVISQKPSRDICQRGTSLTIQCQVDSQVTMMFWYRQQPGQSLTLIATANQGSEATYESGFVIDKFPISRPNLTFSTLTVSNMSPEDSSIYLCSVLTSTGANVLTFGAGSRLTVL.

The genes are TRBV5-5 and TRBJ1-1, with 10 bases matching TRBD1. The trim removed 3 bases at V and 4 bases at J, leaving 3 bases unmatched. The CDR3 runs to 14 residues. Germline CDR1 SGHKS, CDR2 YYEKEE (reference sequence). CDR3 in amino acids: CASSSGTGVTEAFF. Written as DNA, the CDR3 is TGTGCCAGCAGCTCCGGGACAGGGGTCACTGAAGCTTTCTTT.

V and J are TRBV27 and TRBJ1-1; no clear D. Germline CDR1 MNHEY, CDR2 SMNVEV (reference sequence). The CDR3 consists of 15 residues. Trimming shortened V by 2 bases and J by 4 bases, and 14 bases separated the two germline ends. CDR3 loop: CASSLLGGGFTEAFF. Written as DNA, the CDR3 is TGTGCCAGCAGTTTACTAGGTGGAGGGTTCACTGAAGCTTTCTTT.

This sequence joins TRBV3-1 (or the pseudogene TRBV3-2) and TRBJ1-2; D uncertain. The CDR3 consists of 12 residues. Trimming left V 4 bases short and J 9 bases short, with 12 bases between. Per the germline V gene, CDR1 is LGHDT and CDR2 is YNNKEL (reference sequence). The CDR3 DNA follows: TGTGCCAGCAGCCCGCACCGTTCCCGCTACACCTTC. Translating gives CASSPHRSRYTF.

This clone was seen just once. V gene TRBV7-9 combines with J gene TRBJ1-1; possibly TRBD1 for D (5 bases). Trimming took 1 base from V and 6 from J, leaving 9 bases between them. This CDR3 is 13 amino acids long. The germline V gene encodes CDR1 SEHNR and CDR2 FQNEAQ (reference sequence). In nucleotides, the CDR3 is TGTGCCAGCAGCTTAGTACAGGAACCTGAAGCTTTCTTT. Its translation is CASSLVQEPEAFF.

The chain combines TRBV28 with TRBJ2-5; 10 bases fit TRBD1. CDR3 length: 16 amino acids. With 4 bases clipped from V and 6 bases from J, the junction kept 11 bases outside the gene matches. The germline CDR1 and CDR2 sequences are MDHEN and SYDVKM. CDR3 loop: CASSSPRDRGKKTQYF. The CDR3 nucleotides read TGTGCCAGCAGTTCTCCCAGGGACAGGGGTAAGAAGACCCAGTACTTC.

The CDR3 here is CASSLWGGSYNEQFF. The CDR3, as DNA: TGTGCCAGCAGTTTATGGGGGGGATCCTACAATGAGCAGTTCTTC. The rearrangement links TRBV27 to TRBJ2-1; 7 positions agree with TRBD2. The germline V gene has CDR1 MNHEY and CDR2 SMNVEV (reference sequence). The junction had 1 base not matched to a gene; V was cut back by 1 base and J by 1 base. The CDR3 runs 15 residues.

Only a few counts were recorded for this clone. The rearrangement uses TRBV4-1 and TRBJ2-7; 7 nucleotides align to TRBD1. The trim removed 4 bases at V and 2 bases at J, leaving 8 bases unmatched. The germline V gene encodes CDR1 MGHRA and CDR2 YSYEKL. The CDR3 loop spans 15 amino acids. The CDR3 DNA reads TGCGCCAGCAGCCCCTCAGGGACAGCTCCCTACGAGCAGTACTTC. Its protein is CASSPSGTAPYEQYF.

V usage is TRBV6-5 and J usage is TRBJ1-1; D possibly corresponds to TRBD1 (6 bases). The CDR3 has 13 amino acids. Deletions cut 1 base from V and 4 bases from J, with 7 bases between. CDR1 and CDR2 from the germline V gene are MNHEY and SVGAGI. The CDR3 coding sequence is TGTGCCAGCAGTTACTTGGGGGCCACTGAAGCTTTCTTT. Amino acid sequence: CASSYLGATEAFF.

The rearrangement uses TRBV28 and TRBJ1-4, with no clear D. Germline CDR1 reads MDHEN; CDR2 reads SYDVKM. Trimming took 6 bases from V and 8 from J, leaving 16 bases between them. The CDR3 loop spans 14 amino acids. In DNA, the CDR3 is TGTGCCAGCAGCCCTCGCGGGGTTAGGGAAAAACTGTTTTTT. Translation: CASSPRGVREKLFF.

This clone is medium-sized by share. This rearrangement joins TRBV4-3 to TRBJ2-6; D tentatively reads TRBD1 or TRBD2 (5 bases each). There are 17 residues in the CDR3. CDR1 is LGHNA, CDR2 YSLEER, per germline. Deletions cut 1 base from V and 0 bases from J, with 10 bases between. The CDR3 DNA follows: TGCGCCAGCAGCCAAGGGGGGTCCGGCTCTGGGGCCAACGTCCTGACTTTC. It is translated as CASSQGGSGSGANVLTF.

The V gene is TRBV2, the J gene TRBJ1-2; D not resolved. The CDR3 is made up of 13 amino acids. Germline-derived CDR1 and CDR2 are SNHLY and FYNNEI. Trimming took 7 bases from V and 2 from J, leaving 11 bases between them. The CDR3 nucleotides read TGTGCCAGCACACCTACTGTGAACTATGGCTACACCTTC. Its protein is CASTPTVNYGYTF. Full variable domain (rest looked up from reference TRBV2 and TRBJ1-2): EPEVTQTPSHQVTQMGQEVILRCVPISNHLYFYWYRQILGQKVEFLVSFYNNEISEKSEIFDDQFSVERPDGSNFTLKIRSTKLEDSAMYFCASTPTVNYGYTFGSGTRLTVV.

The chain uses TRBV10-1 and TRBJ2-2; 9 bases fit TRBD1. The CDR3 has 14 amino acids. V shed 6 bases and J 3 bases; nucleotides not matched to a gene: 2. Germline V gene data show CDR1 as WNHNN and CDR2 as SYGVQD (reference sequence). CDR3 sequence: CASSRDRDTGELFF. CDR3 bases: TGCGCCAGCAGCCGGGACAGGGACACCGGGGAGCTGTTTTTT.